The 17 T cell receptor beta chains reported below all come from one sample, sequenced in a study of siplizumab effects on memory and regulatory T cells. TCRdb keeps only in-frame clones here, not all; method: immunoSEQ multiplex PCR. The table shows some 100,000 clones, with approximately 92% occurring only once. The specimen was CD4+ T cells sorted from blood. These TCRs come from a human donor in good health. Some clones in this sample may be carry-over from other donors' samples.

The V call is TRBV19, the J call TRBJ2-5; TRBD1 agrees at 7 bases. Germline values: CDR1 LNHDA, CDR2 SQIVND (reference sequence). This CDR3 is 13 amino acids long. Trimming cost V 3 bases and J 3 bases; bases outside gene matches: 1. As DNA, the CDR3 is TGTGCCAGTAGTATGGGGACAGAAGAGACCCAGTACTTC. Translation gives CASSMGTEETQYF.

This chain uses TRBV5-4 with TRBJ2-3; tentative D call: TRBD2 (6 bases). This CDR3 region has 17 residues. Deletions cut 1 base from V and 0 bases from J, with 15 bases between. Germline-derived CDR1 and CDR2 are SGHNT and YYREEE (reference sequence). Here the CDR3 reads CASSLKLAELSTDTQYF. Written as DNA, the CDR3 is TGTGCCAGCAGCTTGAAACTAGCAGAACTGAGCACAGATACGCAGTATTTT.

The chain employs TRBV14 and TRBJ2-7; 7 nucleotides match TRBD1. J lost 0 bases, V lost 4 bases, and 3 bases had no gene match. CDR1 and CDR2 from the germline V gene are SGHDN and FVKESK. The CDR3 consists of 14 residues. CDR3 sequence: CASSRGQISYEQYF. CDR3 DNA: TGTGCCAGCAGCCGGGGACAGATCTCCTACGAGCAGTACTTC.

This chain links TRBV6-6 with TRBJ1-5; D ambiguous. The CDR3 is 13 amino acids. Trimming took 0 bases from V and 6 from J, leaving 6 bases between them. Germline V lookup: CDR1 MNHNY, CDR2 SVGAGI (reference sequence). CDR3 nucleotide sequence: TGTGCCAGCAGTTACTCAGAATCTCAGCCCCAGCATTTT. This encodes CASSYSESQPQHF.

Concerning this clone itself: At one end the junction does not follow the germline gene, possibly because of a read error. The chain has TRBV7-7 and TRBJ2-2, with TRBD1 as a possible D gene (6 bases). The CDR3 is made up of 15 amino acids. From germline, CDR1 is SSHAT and CDR2 FNYEAQ (reference sequence). CDR3 region: CASTPGTLNTGELFF. The CDR3 DNA reads TGTGCTAGCACACCCGGGACACTGAACACCGGGGAGCTGTTTTTT. Based on the CDR3 plus reference TRBV7-7 and TRBJ2-2, the full variable domain is GAGVSQSPRYKVTKRGQDVTLRCDPISSHATLYWYQQALGQGPEFLTYFNYEAQPDKSGLPSDRFSAERPEGSISTLTIQRTEQRDSAMYRCASTPGTLNTGELFFGEGSRLTVL.

This clone was seen once. The chain is built from TRBV7-9 and TRBJ2-6, with a possible D match to TRBD1 (6 bases). V was cut by 5 bases and J by 0 bases, with 17 bases left in between. The CDR3 has 18 amino acids. Germline V gives CDR1 SEHNR, CDR2 FQNEAQ (reference sequence). DNA for the CDR3: TGTGCCAGCAGCACCCTTGGACAGACAAACTCTGGGGCCAACGTCCTGACTTTC. The encoded protein is CASSTLGQTNSGANVLTF.

This rearrangement joins TRBV28 to TRBJ1-3, with D unclear. Germline V gene lookup returns CDR1 MDHEN and CDR2 SYDVKM. V lost 1 base to trimming and J lost 3 bases, with 7 bases between them. The CDR3 sequence is 14 residues long. The CDR3 spells CASSLSGGGNTIYF. As DNA, the CDR3 is TGTGCCAGCAGTTTATCTGGAGGTGGAAACACCATATATTTT.

The CDR3 spells CASSPKNTDTQYF. The CDR3 DNA sequence: TGTGCCAGCAGCCCGAAGAACACAGATACGCAGTATTTT. V is TRBV7-3 and J is TRBJ2-3; D gene uncertain. The V end was cut by 5 bases, the J end by 2 bases, with 8 bases between. The CDR3 spans 13 residues. The germline V gene has CDR1 SGHTA and CDR2 FQGTGA.

This clone was recorded only once. This chain links TRBV7-8 with TRBJ2-3; D uncertain. CDR3 length: 19 amino acids. The V end lost 1 base, the J end lost 0 bases, and 20 bases lay between the germline ends. Per germline, CDR1 SGHVS and CDR2 FQNEAQ. The CDR3 DNA follows: TGTGCCAGCAGCTTAGGCTTGACATTGGCGGACGATAGCACAGATACGCAGTATTTT. Its translation: CASSLGLTLADDSTDTQYF. Combining the CDR3 with reference TRBV7-8 and TRBJ2-3 gives the whole variable domain GAGVSQSPRYKVAKRGQDVALRCDPISGHVSLFWYQQALGQGPEFLTYFQNEAQLDKSGLPSDRFFAERPEGSVSTLKIQRTQQEDSAVYLCASSLGLTLADDSTDTQYFGPGTRLTVL.

The genes are TRBV19 and TRBJ1-5; 9 positions match TRBD1. CDR1 and CDR2 (germline): LNHDA, SQIVND (reference sequence). This CDR3 is built from 19 residues. J lost 0 bases, V lost 1 base, and 10 bases had no gene match. The CDR3 region has the DNA TGTGCCAGTAGTATAGGCCCCATTAAACAGGGGGCTAGCAATCAGCCCCAGCATTTT. It translates to CASSIGPIKQGASNQPQHF.

This clone showed up just a few times. The J gene is TRBJ2-1, the V gene TRBV19; 14 nucleotides line up with TRBD2. The V gene's germline CDR1 is LNHDA and CDR2 SQIVND (reference sequence). The CDR3 length is 20 residues. V lost 7 bases and J lost 0; bases outside the gene matches: 14. Here the CDR3 DNA reads TGTGCCAGTAAAAACTGGTGGACCGGGACTAGCGGGGGCTCCTACAATGAGCAGTTCTTC. Its translation: CASKNWWTGTSGGSYNEQFF. Full variable domain (remainder filled in from reference TRBV19 and TRBJ2-1): DGGITQSPKYLFRKEGQNVTLSCEQNLNHDAMYWYRQDPGQGLRLIYYSQIVNDFQKGDIAEGYSVSREKKESFPLTVTSAQKNPTAFYLCASKNWWTGTSGGSYNEQFFGPGTRLTVL.

The V gene is TRBV14, the J gene TRBJ2-7, with D possibly being TRBD2 (5 bases). CDR1 is SGHDN and CDR2 is FVKESK in the germline V gene. This CDR3 region has 13 residues. V shed 1 base and J shed 5 bases, with 9 bases lying between them. This CDR3 is CASSQGGSNEQYF. The CDR3 DNA reads as TGTGCCAGCAGCCAAGGAGGGAGCAACGAGCAGTACTTC. Supplemented by reference TRBV14 and TRBJ2-7, the full variable domain reads EAGVTQFPSHSVIEKGQTVTLRCDPISGHDNLYWYRRVMGKEIKFLLHFVKESKQDESGMPNNRFLAERTGGTYSTLKVQPAELEDSGVYFCASSQGGSNEQYFGPGTRLTVT.

The chain has TRBV13 and TRBJ2-7, with 9 bases identical to TRBD1. The CDR3 runs to 16 residues. Germline CDR1 PRHDT, CDR2 FYEKMQ (reference sequence). With V trimmed by 4 bases and J by 0 bases, 7 bases remained unmatched. The CDR3 spells CASSSRLDRGSYEQYF. Written as DNA, the CDR3 is TGTGCCAGCAGCTCCCGCCTGGACAGGGGCTCCTACGAGCAGTACTTC.

The J gene is TRBJ1-3, the V gene TRBV19; a possible D gene is TRBD1 (5 bases). Trimming took 5 bases from V and 0 from J, leaving 17 bases between them. Germline CDR1 and CDR2: LNHDA and SQIVND (reference sequence). CDR3 length: 17 residues. The CDR3 region is CASSAHTGLFSGNTIYF. The CDR3 DNA reads as TGTGCCAGTAGTGCTCATACAGGACTCTTCTCTGGAAACACCATATATTTT.

This clone was seen a single time. At one boundary the junction diverges from the germline segment, which might be a read error. The rearrangement links TRBV18 to TRBJ2-7; D could derive from TRBD1 or TRBD2 (5 bases each). Germline values: CDR1 KGHSH, CDR2 LQKENI. This CDR3 is built from 15 residues. The chain's CDR3 is CASSPSRDHLYGQYF. The CDR3 nucleotides are TGTGCCAGCTCACCTTCCCGGGACCACCTGTACGGGCAGTACTTC.

J is TRBJ2-7 and V is TRBV4-2; D is perhaps TRBD1 or TRBD2 (5 bases each). Trimming stripped 3 bases from V and 1 base from J, with 16 bases between. This CDR3 is 16 amino acids long. Germline V gene sequence: CDR1 LGHNA, CDR2 YNFKEQ. CDR3 in DNA: TGTGCCAGCAGCCATTCCGGGACCGGATTATCCTACGAGCAGTACTTC. As protein: CASSHSGTGLSYEQYF.

The chain couples TRBV5-6 to TRBJ2-3; D unclear. V lost 3 bases to trimming and J lost 4 bases, with 12 bases between them. Germline V gene sequence: CDR1 SGHDT, CDR2 YYEEEE. The CDR3 loop spans 14 amino acids. This chain's CDR3 is CASSSRSGADTQYF. The CDR3 DNA reads as TGTGCCAGCAGCTCTCGTTCTGGTGCAGATACGCAGTATTTT.